Shown below are 32 T cell receptor beta chains from a single sample sequenced in a study of PD-1 blockade in classical Hodgkin lymphoma (TCRdb year 2020). The meaning of the sample's time point label: cycle 4 day 1 (C4D1), after five to seven weeks of nivolumab. Every trial patient had relapsed after autologous stem cell transplantation, and cohorts A, B and C differed in prior brentuximab vedotin exposure. The library was made by the immunoSEQ multiplex PCR assay. The table comes from immuneACCESS by way of TCRdb, which keeps in-frame sequences with V and J called. Part of the clones is missing from these tables; in studies checked, under half for an unresolved V gene and the rest for unknown reasons. Within this sample are about 50,000 clones, with roughly 90% of them counted one time only. In total, the top ten clones hold about 14% of the sample. Sequencing was performed on peripheral blood mononuclear cells (PBMCs), taken before the fourth cycle of nivolumab. These receptor sequences come from a human donor with classical Hodgkin lymphoma.

In DNA form, the CDR3 reads TGTGCCAGCATCGAGTCGACTAGCGGCACAGATACGCAGTATTTT. Translation gives CASIESTSGTDTQYF. The chain uses TRBV13 and TRBJ2-3; 8 bases are a match to TRBD2. From germline, CDR1 is PRHDT and CDR2 FYEKMQ (reference sequence). The trim removed 7 bases at V and 1 base at J, leaving 7 bases unmatched. The CDR3 contains 15 residues.

The CDR3 bases are TGTGCCAGCACCCTACAGGGCAAAGGAAACACCATATATTTT. Its protein is CASTLQGKGNTIYF. The rearrangement links TRBV21-1 to TRBJ1-3; the DNA was not compared with TRBD1, the D call given in the table. TRBV21-1 is annotated as a pseudogene. The CDR3 totals 14 residues.

The rearrangement uses TRBV18 and TRBJ2-3; D unclear. From germline, CDR1 is KGHSH and CDR2 LQKENI. V was pared by 2 bases and J by 0 bases, with 6 bases between. The CDR3 sequence is 14 residues long. The CDR3 sequence: CASSPGMSTDTQYF. The CDR3 coding sequence is TGTGCCAGCTCACCAGGAATGAGCACAGATACGCAGTATTTT. Full variable domain (rest looked up from reference TRBV18 and TRBJ2-3): NAGVMQNPRHLVRRRGQEARLRCSPMKGHSHVYWYRQLPEEGLKFMVYLQKENIIDESGMPKERFSAEFPKEGPSILRIQQVVRGDSAAYFCASSPGMSTDTQYFGPGTRLTVL.

This chain joins TRBV27 and TRBJ1-5, with 9 bases fitting TRBD1. The CDR3 runs to 12 residues. Germline V gene data show CDR1 as MNHEY and CDR2 as SMNVEV (reference sequence). The junction had 1 base not matched to a gene; V was cut back by 7 bases and J by 6 bases. CDR3 residues: CASKDRGQPQHF. The CDR3 DNA reads as TGTGCCAGCAAGGACAGGGGTCAGCCCCAGCATTTT.

The chain couples TRBV19 to TRBJ2-7; 14 nucleotides align to TRBD2. The CDR3 is 14 amino acids. Germline V gene lookup returns CDR1 LNHDA and CDR2 SQIVND (reference sequence). The V gene end was trimmed by 8 bases and the J gene end by 2 bases; junction bases not matched to a gene: 2. In nucleotides, the CDR3 is TGTGCCAGTCGACTAGCGGGAGGGACCTACGAGCAGTACTTC. Amino acids: CASRLAGGTYEQYF.

The DNA for the CDR3 is TGTGCCAGCGGCGACCAGGGAAACAAAGCCATATATTTT. It yields the protein CASGDQGNKAIYF. The chain links TRBV28 to TRBJ1-3; possible D gene TRBD1, 5 bases. Germline-derived CDR1 and CDR2 are MDHEN and SYDVKM. This CDR3 is 13 amino acids long. Trimming removed 8 bases from V and 11 bases from J, with 19 bases in between. Together with reference TRBV28 and TRBJ1-3, the CDR3 gives the full variable domain: DVKVTQSSRYLVKRTGEKVFLECVQDMDHENMFWYRQDPGLGLRLIYFSYDVKMKEKGDIPEGYSVSREKKERFSLILESASTNQTSMYLCASGDQGNKAIYFGEGSWLTVV.

The chain recombines TRBV18 with TRBJ1-6; no reliable D call. V dropped 2 bases and J dropped 5 bases, with 7 bases sitting between them. Germline CDR1 and CDR2: KGHSH and LQKENI. This CDR3 has 14 amino acids. Here the CDR3 DNA reads TGTGCCAGCTCACCAACGGTGAATAATTCACCCCTCCACTTT. It codes for CASSPTVNNSPLHF.

The chain is built from TRBV2 and TRBJ2-1, with D tentatively TRBD2 (5 bases). Looked up from germline, CDR1 is SNHLY and CDR2 is FYNNEI. V was pared by 9 bases and J by 9 bases, with 12 bases between. CDR3 length: 11 residues. CDR3 DNA sequence: TGTGCCAGAGGGTTCGAGGGTGAGCAGTTCTTC. Translating gives CARGFEGEQFF.

The chain has TRBV18 and TRBJ2-5, with D maybe TRBD2 (5 bases). This CDR3 comprises 12 residues. V gave up 3 bases and J gave up 5 bases, with 7 bases separating them. Germline V gene sequence: CDR1 KGHSH, CDR2 LQKENI. The CDR3 sequence: CASSPSSETQYF. CDR3 DNA: TGTGCCAGCTCACCCTCTAGCGAGACCCAGTACTTC.

The chain couples TRBV19 to TRBJ1-6; D not certain. V gave up 0 bases and J gave up 7 bases, with 10 bases separating them. This CDR3 region has 15 residues. CDR1 and CDR2 from the germline V gene are LNHDA and SQIVND (reference sequence). The CDR3 nucleotides are TGTGCCAGTAGTATAGAAGGCGCGGAAAATTCACCCCTCCACTTT. It is translated as CASSIEGAENSPLHF.

This chain uses TRBV9 with TRBJ2-7; no clear D. CDR1 and CDR2 from the germline V gene are SGDLS and YYNGEE. Trimming cost V 4 bases and J 3 bases, with 20 bases left between them. The CDR3 consists of 16 residues. CDR3 amino acids: CASSPRSAGMNYEQYF. The CDR3 nucleotides are TGTGCCAGCAGCCCCCGATCGGCAGGAATGAACTACGAGCAGTACTTC.

V gene TRBV19 combines with J gene TRBJ2-5; D is unclear. Germline CDR1 LNHDA, CDR2 SQIVND (reference sequence). Between the trimmed V and J ends, which lost 3 bases and 1 base, there was a span of 18 bases. There are 17 residues in the CDR3. The CDR3 protein is CASSILAVEWGQETQYF. CDR3 in DNA: TGTGCCAGTAGTATCCTGGCGGTAGAATGGGGCCAAGAGACCCAGTACTTC. The variable domain in full, completed from reference TRBV19 and TRBJ2-5, reads DGGITQSPKYLFRKEGQNVTLSCEQNLNHDAMYWYRQDPGQGLRLIYYSQIVNDFQKGDIAEGYSVSREKKESFPLTVTSAQKNPTAFYLCASSILAVEWGQETQYFGPGTRLLVL.

The rearrangement links TRBV5-8 to TRBJ2-3; weak D call: TRBD2 (5 bases). With 0 bases removed from V and 6 bases from J, the gap between germline ends came to 14 bases. Germline V gene sequence: CDR1 SGHTS, CDR2 YDEGEE. The CDR3 sequence is 15 residues long. CDR3 region: CASSLAGYSGDTQYF. Here the CDR3 DNA reads TGTGCCAGCAGCTTGGCCGGGTATTCGGGGGATACGCAGTATTTT. The full variable domain, completed using reference TRBV5-8 and TRBJ2-3, is EAGVTQSPTHLIKTRGQQATLRCSPISGHTSVYWYQQALGLGLQFLLWYDEGEERNRGNFPPRFSGRQFPNYSSELNVNALELEDSALYLCASSLAGYSGDTQYFGPGTRLTVL.

This clone was seen only once. This sequence joins TRBV5-1 and TRBJ2-2; 7 bases agree with TRBD2. The germline CDR1 and CDR2 sequences are SGHRS and YFSETQ. Trimming at V came to 0 bases and at J to 6 bases, leaving 8 bases not matched to a gene. This CDR3 is built from 16 residues. DNA for the CDR3: TGCGCCAGCAGCTTGGGGCTAGCGGTTTCCCCCGGGGAGCTGTTTTTT. Translation: CASSLGLAVSPGELFF.

This chain joins TRBV30 and TRBJ2-4, with 8 bases aligning to TRBD2. After removal of 5 bases from V and 0 bases from J, the junction contained 3 bases not matched to a gene. CDR3 length equals 14 residues. CDR1 is GTSNPN, CDR2 SVGIG, per germline (reference sequence). The CDR3 DNA reads TGTGCCTGGGTAGCGGGATTAGCCAAAAACATTCAGTACTTC. Translated, it gives CAWVAGLAKNIQYF.

The rearrangement links TRBV7-3 to TRBJ2-4, with a tentative D call TRBD1 (6 bases). Germline lookup yields CDR1 SGHTA and CDR2 FQGTGA. The CDR3 runs to 12 residues. The V gene lost 6 bases and the J gene lost 9 bases, with 12 bases spanning the gap. The DNA for the CDR3 is TGTGCCAGCAGTCATGAAGGGGGCATTCAGTACTTC. Its translation: CASSHEGGIQYF.

The V gene is TRBV6-1, the J gene TRBJ2-3; D is perhaps TRBD2 (6 bases). The V and J ends lost 8 bases and 0 bases respectively, with 9 bases between them. CDR3 length: 13 residues. Germline V gene data show CDR1 as MNHNS and CDR2 as SASEGT. The CDR3 DNA reads as TGTGCCAGCGGGGGGATAAGCACAGATACGCAGTATTTT. This encodes CASGGISTDTQYF.

The gene calls are TRBV18 and TRBJ2-5, with TRBD2 as a possible D gene (6 bases). The CDR3 covers 16 residues. Germline lookup yields CDR1 KGHSH and CDR2 LQKENI. V was trimmed by 3 bases and J by 2 bases, leaving 16 bases between them. CDR3 sequence reads: CASSPRTGGVQETQYF. Here the CDR3 DNA reads TGTGCCAGCTCACCTAGGACGGGCGGGGTACAAGAGACCCAGTACTTC.

Of note for this clone: Sequence at one end of the junction differs from germline and may be a read error. The J gene is TRBJ2-7, the V gene TRBV7-7; D unresolved. The CDR3 runs 13 residues. Germline CDR1 and CDR2: SSHAT and FNYEAQ (reference sequence). CDR3 sequence (DNA): TGTGCTAGCAGCTTCACCGGCCTCCACGAGCAGTACTTC. Translated: CASSFTGLHEQYF.

This chain joins TRBV4-1 and TRBJ2-1, with D possibly being TRBD1 or TRBD2 (5 bases each). In germline, CDR1 is MGHRA, CDR2 YSYEKL. The CDR3 totals 17 residues. Trimming pared 4 bases from V and 12 bases from J, leaving 28 bases between. The CDR3 DNA sequence: TGCGCCAGCAGCCCTCCGGGACGGGGCCCCCTGAAACAATGGCAGTTCTTC. Its protein is CASSPPGRGPLKQWQFF.

The chain combines TRBV29-1 with TRBJ1-3; the D gene is possibly TRBD1 (6 bases). The V gene lost 3 bases and the J gene lost 2 bases, with 11 bases spanning the gap. In germline, CDR1 is SQVTM, CDR2 ANQGSEA. This CDR3 comprises 14 residues. The CDR3 region is CSVEYREAGNTIYF. Written as DNA, the CDR3 is TGCAGCGTTGAGTACAGGGAGGCTGGAAACACCATATATTTT.

The J gene is TRBJ1-1, the V gene TRBV4-1; tentative D call: TRBD1 (5 bases). Germline CDR1 reads MGHRA; CDR2 reads YSYEKL. Trimming cost V 1 base and J 1 base, with 13 bases left between them. CDR3 length: 16 amino acids. The CDR3 region has the DNA TGCGCCAGCAGCCAAGGACCCGGGCAGGGGAACACTGAAGCTTTCTTT. It encodes CASSQGPGQGNTEAFF.

This clone appeared a few times. The chain recombines TRBV7-9 with TRBJ1-2; D is ambiguous. The length of the CDR3 is 11 residues. Germline CDR1 is SEHNR and CDR2 is FQNEAQ (reference sequence). Trimming stripped 0 bases from V and 5 bases from J, with 1 base between. In DNA form, the CDR3 reads TGTGCCAGCAGCTTAGCATATGGCTACACCTTC. As protein: CASSLAYGYTF.

On this clone itself: Other nucleotide sequences from this sample produce the same CDR3. DNA of the CDR3: TGCAGCGGGACTAGTGGCAACAATGAGCAGTTCTTC. This gives the protein CSGTSGNNEQFF. The chain recombines TRBV29-1 with TRBJ2-1; TRBD2 aligns across 7 bases. Losses at the gene ends were 7 bases for V and 5 bases for J; bases not matched to a gene: 5. The CDR3 is made up of 12 amino acids. The germline CDR1 and CDR2 sequences are SQVTM and ANQGSEA.

The rearrangement joins TRBV27 to TRBJ1-4; no reliable D call. The CDR3 sequence is 15 residues long. CDR1 is MNHEY and CDR2 is SMNVEV in the germline V gene (reference sequence). The V end lost 6 bases, the J end lost 0 bases, and 11 bases lay between the germline ends. CDR3 sequence: CASRGGVATNEKLFF. CDR3 DNA sequence: TGTGCCAGCAGAGGAGGTGTAGCAACTAATGAAAAACTGTTTTTT.

This chain uses TRBV4-1 with TRBJ2-5; D assignment may be TRBD1 or TRBD2 (5 bases each). CDR3 length: 14 amino acids. Germline assignment: CDR1 MGHRA and CDR2 YSYEKL. V was cut by 4 bases and J by 1 base, with 10 bases left in between. For the CDR3, the DNA is TGCGCCAGCAGCCGAGGGGCCTTCCAAGAGACCCAGTACTTC. It codes for CASSRGAFQETQYF.

The chain recombines TRBV11-2 with TRBJ2-7, with D hard to call. Germline V gene lookup returns CDR1 SGHAT and CDR2 FQNNGV. The V gene lost 5 bases and the J gene lost 2 bases, with 10 bases spanning the gap. This CDR3 has 13 residues. CDR3 protein: CASSLGSAYEQYF. In nucleotides, the CDR3 is TGTGCCAGCAGCCTAGGGTCGGCCTACGAGCAGTACTTC.

The gene calls are TRBV2 and TRBJ2-2, with D possibly TRBD1 on 7 matching bases. Per germline, CDR1 SNHLY and CDR2 FYNNEI. The CDR3 length is 13 residues. Trimming shortened V by 11 bases and J by 0 bases, and 10 bases separated the two germline ends. The CDR3 is CAGGTANTGELFF. CDR3 coding DNA: TGTGCCGGCGGGACAGCGAACACCGGGGAGCTGTTTTTT.

The chain joins TRBV6-5 to TRBJ2-7, with D uncertain. The length of the CDR3 is 15 residues. Trimming left V 0 bases short and J 1 base short, with 10 bases between. Germline assignment: CDR1 MNHEY and CDR2 SVGAGI. CDR3 loop: CASSYSDGRSYEQYF. DNA for the CDR3: TGTGCCAGCAGTTACTCCGATGGACGTTCCTACGAGCAGTACTTC.

CDR3 loop: CASSLDGGPRDTQYF. The DNA for the CDR3 is TGTGCCAGCAGCTTAGATGGGGGCCCCAGAGATACGCAGTATTTT. The chain couples TRBV11-2 to TRBJ2-3; perhaps TRBD1 as D (6 bases). The germline V gene has CDR1 SGHAT and CDR2 FQNNGV. Trimming stripped 0 bases from V and 5 bases from J, with 12 bases between. The CDR3 contains 15 residues.

The chain carries TRBV11-2 and TRBJ1-4; D unclear. CDR1 and CDR2 (germline): SGHAT, FQNNGV. The CDR3 contains 16 residues. V lost 0 bases to trimming and J lost 0 bases, with 8 bases between them. CDR3 DNA sequence: TGTGCCAGCAGCTTAGAGATGGCAGCAACTAATGAAAAACTGTTTTTT. Its protein is CASSLEMAATNEKLFF.

This chain joins TRBV4-1 and TRBJ2-5; 10 positions agree with TRBD2. Germline V lookup: CDR1 MGHRA, CDR2 YSYEKL. The CDR3 length is 15 residues. After removal of 1 base from V and 4 bases from J, the junction contained 3 bases not matched to a gene. Here the CDR3 DNA reads TGCGCCAGCAGCCAAGGGACTAGCGGAGGAGAGACCCAGTACTTC. This translates into CASSQGTSGGETQYF.